Given below is one T cell receptor (beta chain) in context. Participant-given clinical history determined each cohort assignment. The CDR3 extends over 12 amino acids. Deletions cut 8 bases from V and 2 bases from J, with 10 bases between. The assay was immunoSEQ multiplex PCR, and TCRdb's table has in-frame clones only and misses some. Here the sample spans 180,000 or so clones, about 80% being singletons. The data derive from a study of blood T cell repertoires in COVID-19. The sequenced material came from PBMCs or T cells enriched from blood (not recorded which). The chain combines TRBV12-3 or TRBV12-4 with TRBJ2-7; tentative D call: TRBD1 (6 bases). The TCR was taken from a man aged 45-65 years who had recovered from COVID-19. The CDR3 sequence is CASRGGPYEQYF. Written as DNA, the CDR3 is TGTGCCAGCCGAGGGGGTCCCTACGAGCAGTACTTC.